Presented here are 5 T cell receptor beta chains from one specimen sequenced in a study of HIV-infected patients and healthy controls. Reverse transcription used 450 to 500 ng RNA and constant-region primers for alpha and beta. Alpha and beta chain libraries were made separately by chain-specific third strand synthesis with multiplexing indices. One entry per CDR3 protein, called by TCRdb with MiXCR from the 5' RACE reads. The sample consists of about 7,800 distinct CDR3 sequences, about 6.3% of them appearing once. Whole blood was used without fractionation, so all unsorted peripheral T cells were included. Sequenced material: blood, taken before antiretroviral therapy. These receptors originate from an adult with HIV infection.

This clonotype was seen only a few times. CDR3 nucleotide sequence: TGTGCCAGCAGCTTGGGGGAAGGAACGCAGTATTTT. Its protein product is CASSLGEGTQYF. The rearrangement joins TRBV5-4 to TRBJ2-3; D gene ambiguous. Looked up from germline, CDR1 is SGHNT and CDR2 is YYREEE (reference sequence). CDR3 length: 12 amino acids. With 0 bases removed from V and 9 bases from J, the gap between germline ends came to 8 bases.

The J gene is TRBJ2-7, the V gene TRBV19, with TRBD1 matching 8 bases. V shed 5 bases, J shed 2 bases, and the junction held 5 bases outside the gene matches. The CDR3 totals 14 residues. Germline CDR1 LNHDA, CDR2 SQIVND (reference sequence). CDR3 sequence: CASSYRDRTYEQYF. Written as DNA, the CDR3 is TGTGCCAGTAGTTACCGGGACAGGACCTACGAGCAGTACTTC. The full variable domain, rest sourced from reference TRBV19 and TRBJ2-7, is DGGITQSPKYLFRKEGQNVTLSCEQNLNHDAMYWYRQDPGQGLRLIYYSQIVNDFQKGDIAEGYSVSREKKESFPLTVTSAQKNPTAFYLCASSYRDRTYEQYFGPGTRLTVT.

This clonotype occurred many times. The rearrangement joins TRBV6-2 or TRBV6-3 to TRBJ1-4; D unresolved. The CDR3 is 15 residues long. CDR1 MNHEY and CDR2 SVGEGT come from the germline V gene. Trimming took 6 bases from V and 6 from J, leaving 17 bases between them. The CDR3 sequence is CASSLHARNYEKLFF. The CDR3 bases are TGTGCCAGCAGCCTACACGCGCGGAATTATGAAAAACTGTTTTTT.

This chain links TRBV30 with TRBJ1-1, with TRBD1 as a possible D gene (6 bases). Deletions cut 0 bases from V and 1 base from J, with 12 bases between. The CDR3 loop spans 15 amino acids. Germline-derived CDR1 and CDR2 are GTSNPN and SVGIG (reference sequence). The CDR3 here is CAWSVMTGRNTEAFF. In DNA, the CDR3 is TGTGCCTGGAGTGTTATGACAGGACGGAACACTGAAGCTTTCTTT.

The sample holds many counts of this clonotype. This CDR3 reads CASSRKAGGSYNEQFF. CDR3 nucleotide sequence: TGTGCCAGCAGCCGGAAAGCGGGGGGCTCCTACAATGAGCAGTTCTTC. The chain joins TRBV7-6 to TRBJ2-1, with 9 bases aligning to TRBD2. This CDR3 has 16 residues. V lost 5 bases and J lost 0; bases outside the gene matches: 5. Germline V gene sequence: CDR1 SGHVS, CDR2 FNYEAQ.